These 25 T cell receptor beta chains originate from one sample sequenced in a study of monozygotic twins with inflammatory bowel disease (dated by TCRdb to between 2017 and 2020). Libraries came from 5' RACE. For sequencing, an Illumina HiSeq 2500 was employed. TCRdb reprocessed the reads and lists each CDR3 protein sequence as a single entry, with no DNA. This sample's listing comprises just over 300,000 distinct CDR3 sequences. 5.6% of the sample is in the top ten clones. Specimen: blood. These receptors were taken from a human donor with ulcerative colitis or Crohn's disease, or a healthy co-twin of an affected twin (not recorded which).

The chain links TRBV5-1 to TRBJ2-7. This CDR3 contains 14 residues. Germline V gene sequence: CDR1 SGHRS, CDR2 YFSETQ. CDR3 region: CASSLDRPRVEQYF.

V usage is TRBV6-5 and J usage is TRBJ1-2; TCRdb's assignment of TRBD1 cannot be checked, as there is no DNA. There are 13 residues in the CDR3. Germline loops: CDR1 MNHEY, CDR2 SVGAGI. The CDR3 loop is CASSFYRVDGYTF.

This chain links TRBV12-3 or TRBV12-4 with TRBJ1-2. The CDR3 is made up of 13 amino acids. The CDR3 sequence is CASSFLTSYGYTF.

The rearrangement uses TRBV12-3 or TRBV12-4 and TRBJ2-1. The length of the CDR3 is 12 residues. This CDR3 is CASSLTQNEQFF.

V usage is TRBV7-9 and J usage is TRBJ2-1. This CDR3 has 15 amino acids. Germline CDR1 is SEHNR and CDR2 is FQNEAQ (reference sequence). CDR3 protein: CASRPTEGPYNEQFF.

The rearrangement uses TRBV6-2 or TRBV6-3 and TRBJ2-7. Germline V gene data show CDR1 as MNHEY and CDR2 as SVGEGT. The CDR3 is 12 residues long. CDR3 sequence reads: CASSYHIYEQYF.

The rearrangement joins TRBV18 to TRBJ1-2. Germline V gives CDR1 KGHSH, CDR2 LQKENI. This CDR3 contains 13 residues. This CDR3 is CASSPGTSKGYTF. The full variable domain, rest sourced from reference TRBV18 and TRBJ1-2, is NAGVMQNPRHLVRRRGQEARLRCSPMKGHSHVYWYRQLPEEGLKFMVYLQKENIIDESGMPKERFSAEFPKEGPSILRIQQVVRGDSAAYFCASSPGTSKGYTFGSGTRLTVV.

This chain uses TRBV20-1 with TRBJ2-1; there is no DNA to check the TCRdb D call of TRBD2. The CDR3 runs to 14 residues. The germline V gene encodes CDR1 DFQATT and CDR2 SNEGSKA (reference sequence). The chain's CDR3 is CSARTGGTYNEQFF.

This rearrangement joins TRBV2 to TRBJ2-7; the D gene TCRdb calls, TRBD2, cannot be checked with no DNA. Germline V CDR1 and CDR2: SNHLY, FYNNEI. The CDR3 is 12 residues long. The CDR3 here is CAAGRSSYEQYF.

The genes are TRBV20-1 and TRBJ2-2; TCRdb's D gene call, TRBD2, goes unchecked for lack of DNA. Germline lookup yields CDR1 DFQATT and CDR2 SNEGSKA (reference sequence). This CDR3 region has 15 residues. The CDR3 loop reads CSARDGLAGGGELFF.

The chain uses TRBV10-3 and TRBJ2-1; TCRdb lists TRBD1, though no DNA is available to test this call. The CDR3 contains 14 residues. Germline CDR1 ENHRY, CDR2 SYGVKD. Here the CDR3 reads CAISENRDSNEQFF.

The rearrangement links TRBV15 to TRBJ2-3; with no DNA, the TCRdb D assignment of TRBD2 cannot be verified. There are 16 residues in the CDR3. Germline values: CDR1 LNHNV, CDR2 YYDKDF (reference sequence). CDR3 loop: CATSGESSGRADTQYF.

This chain uses TRBV20-1 with TRBJ2-3; the D call of TRBD1 rests on TCRdb alone, since no DNA is present to check it. The CDR3 extends over 12 amino acids. Germline V lookup: CDR1 DFQATT, CDR2 SNEGSKA (reference sequence). The CDR3 loop is CSARKQADTQYF.

The chain joins TRBV12-3 or TRBV12-4 to TRBJ2-1; TCRdb returns TRBD2, unconfirmable since there is no DNA. The length of the CDR3 is 14 residues. CDR3 region: CATTSGRDSNEQFF.

The rearrangement uses TRBV5-1 and TRBJ2-2; TCRdb returns TRBD1, unconfirmable since there is no DNA. The length of the CDR3 is 16 residues. Germline V gives CDR1 SGHRS, CDR2 YFSETQ. The CDR3 is CSSSWSPGHNTGELFF.

V is TRBV29-1 and J is TRBJ2-3; TCRdb selects TRBD1, and the lack of DNA leaves this call unchecked. Germline CDR1 and CDR2: SQVTM and ANQGSEA. This CDR3 contains 15 residues. The CDR3 sequence: CSVERTGLGTDTQYF.

The rearrangement uses TRBV5-1 and TRBJ1-2. This CDR3 is built from 13 residues. In germline, CDR1 is SGHRS, CDR2 YFSETQ. The CDR3 loop is CASSLQLNYGYTF.

The chain couples TRBV12-3 or TRBV12-4 to TRBJ2-5; TCRdb's D call of TRBD1 is untestable without DNA. The CDR3 extends over 13 amino acids. CDR3 sequence: CASLGLGVETQYF.

This chain joins TRBV12-3 or TRBV12-4 and TRBJ2-5. The CDR3 is 13 amino acids. This CDR3 is CASSITNQENQYF.

CDR3 protein: CASSSQTGTDTQYF. The rearrangement uses TRBV7-2 and TRBJ2-3. The CDR3 sequence is 14 residues long. The V gene's germline CDR1 is SGHTA and CDR2 FQGNSA.

The chain has TRBV18 and TRBJ2-1; the D call of TRBD2 rests on TCRdb alone, since no DNA is present to check it. Per the germline V gene, CDR1 is KGHSH and CDR2 is LQKENI. The CDR3 has 15 residues. This chain's CDR3 is CASSTGLVDNNEQFF.

The chain employs TRBV20-1 and TRBJ1-2; TCRdb's D call, TRBD1, is unchecked because there is no DNA. CDR1 is DFQATT and CDR2 is SNEGSKA in the germline V gene (reference sequence). The CDR3 length is 14 residues. This CDR3 reads CSASSEGRVYGYTF.

V gene TRBV5-1 combines with J gene TRBJ2-7; TCRdb selects TRBD1, and the lack of DNA leaves this call unchecked. Germline CDR1 is SGHRS and CDR2 is YFSETQ. CDR3 length equals 17 residues. CDR3 protein: CASSVLSTSPLYYEQYF. The full variable domain, rest sourced from reference TRBV5-1 and TRBJ2-7, is KAGVTQTPRYLIKTRGQQVTLSCSPISGHRSVSWYQQTPGQGLQFLFEYFSETQRNKGNFPGRFSGRQFSNSRSEMNVSTLELGDSALYLCASSVLSTSPLYYEQYFGPGTRLTVT.

The chain links TRBV11-2 to TRBJ2-6; without DNA, the TCRdb call of TRBD2 cannot be checked. Germline lookup yields CDR1 SGHAT and CDR2 FQNNGV. The CDR3 totals 18 residues. The CDR3 loop is CASSLEVRIVSGANVLTF.

This rearrangement joins TRBV12-3 or TRBV12-4 to TRBJ1-2. This CDR3 region has 17 residues. The CDR3 sequence: CASRHRTARQRNYGYTF.